This record concerns one T cell receptor (beta chain) sequence. Its cognate antigen is unknown. These data come from a study of OX40 agonist ivuxolimab in advanced cancers. Across the whole study: Patients with hepatocellular carcinoma, melanoma, renal cell or head and neck cancer made up the dose-escalation patients. Study-level results: Some of the nonresponding patients also showed low levels of normalized T-cell clonal expansion.

TCRdb's table, derived via immunoSEQ multiplex PCR, lists solely in-frame clones and lacks some. The data contain 60,000 to 65,000 clones, around 90% of them singletons. The length of the CDR3 is 15 residues. V was shortened by 0 bases and J by 5 bases, with 13 bases between the two germline ends. Germline CDR1 is LNHNV and CDR2 is YYDKDF (reference sequence). The TCR comes from an adult with an advanced solid tumor such as melanoma, head and neck, liver or kidney cancer. The chain couples TRBV15 to TRBJ1-2, with a weak D call TRBD1 (6 bases). This material consisted of CD4+ or CD8+ T cells sorted from blood, taken in a trial of the OX40 agonist ivuxolimab. CDR3 DNA sequence: TGTGCCACCAGCAGAGATCTGGGGGGCGGGTATGGCTACACCTTC. Amino acids: CATSRDLGGGYGYTF.